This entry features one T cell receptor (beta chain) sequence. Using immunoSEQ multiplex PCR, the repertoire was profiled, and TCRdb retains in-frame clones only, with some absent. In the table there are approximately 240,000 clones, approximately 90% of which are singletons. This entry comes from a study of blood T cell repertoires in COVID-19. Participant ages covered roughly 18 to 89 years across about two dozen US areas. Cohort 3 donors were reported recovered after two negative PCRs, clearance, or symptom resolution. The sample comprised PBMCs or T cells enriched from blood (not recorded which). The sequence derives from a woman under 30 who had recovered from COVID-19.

DNA of the CDR3: TGTGCCAGCAGTGAAGGGGCCCCTTTTAATGAGCAGTTCTTC. Translated, it gives CASSEGAPFNEQFF. J is TRBJ2-1 and V is TRBV2; no clear D gene. There are 14 residues in the CDR3. The germline V gene has CDR1 SNHLY and CDR2 FYNNEI. The V end was cut by 1 base, the J end by 7 bases, with 11 bases between.